Listed here are 6 T cell receptor beta chains from one sample, sequenced in a study of CD8 T cells in ankylosing spondylitis. These TCRs are of unknown antigen specificity. Findings and caveats of the study: Roughly 8 highly homologous variants formed a TCR beta motif that appeared characteristic of ankylosing spondylitis blood.

One entry per CDR3 protein results from TCRdb running MiXCR on the 5' RACE reads. The sample yields some 840,000 distinct CDR3 sequences, around 11% seen once. The sample comprised blood, either unsorted or a sorted T cell fraction (not recorded which). These receptors originate from a male donor with ankylosing spondylitis.

The V call is TRBV12-5, the J call TRBJ2-7; 9 positions match TRBD1. The CDR3 spans 15 residues. V lost 4 bases and J lost 5; bases outside the gene matches: 9. Looked up from germline, CDR1 is LGHNT and CDR2 is FRNRAP. For the CDR3, the DNA is TGTGCTAGTGGTTCCGCCGGGACAGGGAATCACGAGCAGTACTTC. Its translation is CASGSAGTGNHEQYF.

The count of this clonotype is one. J is TRBJ2-7 and V is TRBV5-4, with TRBD2 matching over 9 bases. CDR3 length: 14 residues. V dropped 3 bases and J dropped 6; count of bases not matched to a gene: 7. Germline CDR1 reads SGHNT; CDR2 reads YYREEE (reference sequence). The CDR3 spells CASSSEREASEQYF. DNA of the CDR3: TGTGCCAGCAGCTCAGAGCGGGAGGCCTCCGAGCAGTACTTC.

This clonotype was seen a handful of times. V gene TRBV11-2 combines with J gene TRBJ2-5, with unresolved D. In germline, CDR1 is SGHAT, CDR2 FQNNGV. The CDR3 consists of 13 residues. V lost 3 bases and J lost 2, with 7 bases in between. CDR3 loop: CASSFTTQETQYF. In nucleotides, the CDR3 is TGTGCCAGCAGCTTTACTACTCAAGAGACCCAGTACTTC.

This clonotype was recorded a few times. V gene TRBV6-2 or TRBV6-3 combines with J gene TRBJ2-7; D gene unclear. V lost 6 bases, J lost 2 bases, and 8 bases lay in between. This CDR3 has 12 amino acids. Germline V gene data show CDR1 as MNHEY and CDR2 as SVGEGT. This CDR3 reads CASRKTPYEQYF. DNA for the CDR3: TGTGCCAGCAGAAAGACCCCCTACGAGCAGTACTTC.

The table lists this clonotype with a few counts. The chain links TRBV5-6 to TRBJ2-3; D gene uncertain. With 2 bases removed from V and 2 bases from J, the gap between germline ends came to 9 bases. The germline CDR1 and CDR2 sequences are SGHDT and YYEEEE. The CDR3 is 14 residues long. The DNA for the CDR3 is TGTGCCAGCAGCTTAGGTTGGGCCACAGATACGCAGTATTTT. Its translation: CASSLGWATDTQYF. The whole variable domain, filled in from reference TRBV5-6 and TRBJ2-3, reads DAGVTQSPTHLIKTRGQQVTLRCSPKSGHDTVSWYQQALGQGPQFIFQYYEEEERQRGNFPDRFSGHQFPNYSSELNVNALLLGDSALYLCASSLGWATDTQYFGPGTRLTVL.

This chain links TRBV5-5 with TRBJ1-3; D gene uncertain. The V end lost 4 bases, the J end lost 3 bases, and 11 bases lay between the germline ends. The CDR3 sequence is 14 residues long. CDR1 SGHKS and CDR2 YYEKEE come from the germline V gene (reference sequence). CDR3 loop: CASSRAGDGNTIYF. In DNA, the CDR3 is TGTGCCAGCAGCAGGGCCGGGGATGGAAACACCATATATTTT.